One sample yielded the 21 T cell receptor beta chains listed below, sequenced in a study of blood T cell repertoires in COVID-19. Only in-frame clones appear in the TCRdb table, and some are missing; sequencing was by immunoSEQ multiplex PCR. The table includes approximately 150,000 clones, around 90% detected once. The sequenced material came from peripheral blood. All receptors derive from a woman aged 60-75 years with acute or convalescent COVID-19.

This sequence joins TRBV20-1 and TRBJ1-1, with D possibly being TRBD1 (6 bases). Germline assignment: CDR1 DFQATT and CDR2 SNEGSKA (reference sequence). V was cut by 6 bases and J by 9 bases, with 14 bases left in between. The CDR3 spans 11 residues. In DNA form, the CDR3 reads TGCAGTGCCAGCGACAGGTACCAAGCTTTCTTT. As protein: CSASDRYQAFF.

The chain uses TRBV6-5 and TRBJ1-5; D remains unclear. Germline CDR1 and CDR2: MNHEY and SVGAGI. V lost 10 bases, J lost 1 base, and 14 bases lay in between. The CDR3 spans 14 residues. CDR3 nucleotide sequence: TGTGCCACAACCCCAAGCGGGAGCAATCAGCCCCAGCATTTT. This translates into CATTPSGSNQPQHF.

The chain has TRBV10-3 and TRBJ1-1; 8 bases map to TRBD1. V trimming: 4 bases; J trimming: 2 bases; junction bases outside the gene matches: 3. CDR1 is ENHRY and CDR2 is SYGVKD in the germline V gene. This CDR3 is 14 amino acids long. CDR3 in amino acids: CAISGTGRNTEAFF. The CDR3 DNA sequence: TGTGCCATCAGTGGGACAGGGAGAAACACTGAAGCTTTCTTT.

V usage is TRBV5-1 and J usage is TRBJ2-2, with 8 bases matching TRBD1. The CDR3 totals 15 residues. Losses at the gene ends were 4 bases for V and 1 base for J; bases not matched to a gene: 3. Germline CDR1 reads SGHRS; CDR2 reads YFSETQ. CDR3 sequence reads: CASSAGTGNTGELFF. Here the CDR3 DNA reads TGCGCCAGCAGCGCCGGGACAGGGAACACCGGGGAGCTGTTTTTT.

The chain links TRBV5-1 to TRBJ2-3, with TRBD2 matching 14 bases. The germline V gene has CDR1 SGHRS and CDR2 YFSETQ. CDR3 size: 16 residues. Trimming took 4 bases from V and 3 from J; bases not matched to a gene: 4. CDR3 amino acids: CASSLGTSGGTDTQYF. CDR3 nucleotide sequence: TGCGCCAGCAGCCTCGGGACTAGCGGGGGAACAGATACGCAGTATTTT.

The chain's CDR3 is CASRAGVGNQPQHF. Written as DNA, the CDR3 is TGTGCCAGCAGAGCAGGGGTCGGCAATCAGCCCCAGCATTTT. V and J are TRBV2 and TRBJ1-5; perhaps TRBD1 as D (6 bases). Germline V gene data show CDR1 as SNHLY and CDR2 as FYNNEI. The CDR3 loop spans 14 amino acids. Trimming took off 6 bases at V and 2 bases at J, with 11 bases between the two ends. The full variable domain, rest sourced from reference TRBV2 and TRBJ1-5, is EPEVTQTPSHQVTQMGQEVILRCVPISNHLYFYWYRQILGQKVEFLVSFYNNEISEKSEIFDDQFSVERPDGSNFTLKIRSTKLEDSAMYFCASRAGVGNQPQHFGDGTRLSIL.

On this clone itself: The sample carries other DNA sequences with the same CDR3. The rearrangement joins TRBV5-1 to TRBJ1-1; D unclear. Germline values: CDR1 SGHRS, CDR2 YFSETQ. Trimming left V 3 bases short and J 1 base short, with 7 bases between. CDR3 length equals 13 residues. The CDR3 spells CASSSSENTEAFF. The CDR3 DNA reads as TGCGCCAGCAGCTCTTCAGAGAACACTGAAGCTTTCTTT. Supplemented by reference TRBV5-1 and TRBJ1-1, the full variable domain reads KAGVTQTPRYLIKTRGQQVTLSCSPISGHRSVSWYQQTPGQGLQFLFEYFSETQRNKGNFPGRFSGRQFSNSRSEMNVSTLELGDSALYLCASSSSENTEAFFGQGTRLTVV.

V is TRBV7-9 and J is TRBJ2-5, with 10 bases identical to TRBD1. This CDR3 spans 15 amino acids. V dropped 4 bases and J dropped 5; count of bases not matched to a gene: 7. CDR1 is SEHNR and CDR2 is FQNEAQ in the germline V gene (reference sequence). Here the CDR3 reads CASSSSDRGPETQYF. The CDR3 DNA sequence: TGTGCCAGCAGCTCATCCGACAGGGGGCCGGAGACCCAGTACTTC. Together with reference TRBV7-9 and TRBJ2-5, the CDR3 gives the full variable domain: DTGVSQNPRHKITKRGQNVTFRCDPISEHNRLYWYRQTLGQGPEFLTYFQNEAQLEKSRLLSDRFSAERPKGSFSTLEIQRTEQGDSAMYLCASSSSDRGPETQYFGPGTRLLVL.

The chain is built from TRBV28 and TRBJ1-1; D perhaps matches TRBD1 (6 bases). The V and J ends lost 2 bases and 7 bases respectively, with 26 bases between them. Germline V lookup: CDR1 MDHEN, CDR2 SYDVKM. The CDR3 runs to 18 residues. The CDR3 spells CASSLVRGRGGVGDEAFF. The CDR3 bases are TGTGCCAGCAGTTTAGTGCGGGGGCGAGGAGGTGTGGGGGATGAAGCTTTCTTT.

The CDR3 region is CASSYSNRNSPLHF. The CDR3, as DNA: TGTGCCAGCAGTTACTCTAACAGGAATTCACCCCTCCACTTT. The rearrangement joins TRBV6-5 to TRBJ1-6; possible D gene TRBD1, 5 bases. Germline values: CDR1 MNHEY, CDR2 SVGAGI. The V end was cut by 0 bases, the J end by 7 bases, with 7 bases between. This CDR3 has 14 residues.

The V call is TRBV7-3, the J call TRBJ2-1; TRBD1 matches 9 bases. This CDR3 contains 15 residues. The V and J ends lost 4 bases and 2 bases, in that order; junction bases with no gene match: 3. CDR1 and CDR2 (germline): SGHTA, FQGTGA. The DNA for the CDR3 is TGTGCCAGCAGCTCCGGGACAGGGACCTACAATGAGCAGTTCTTC. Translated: CASSSGTGTYNEQFF. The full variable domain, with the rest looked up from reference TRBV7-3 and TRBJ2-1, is GAGVSQTPSNKVTEKGKYVELRCDPISGHTALYWYRQSLGQGPEFLIYFQGTGAADDSGLPNDRFFAVRPEGSVSTLKIQRTERGDSAVYLCASSSGTGTYNEQFFGPGTRLTVL.

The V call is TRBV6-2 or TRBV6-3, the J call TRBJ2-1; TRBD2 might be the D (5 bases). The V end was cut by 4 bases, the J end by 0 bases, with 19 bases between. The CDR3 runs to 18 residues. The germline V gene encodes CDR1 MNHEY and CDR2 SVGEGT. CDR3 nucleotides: TGTGCCAGCAGTTCGAAGAGAGGCGGGCAGAGCTCCTACAATGAGCAGTTCTTC. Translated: CASSSKRGGQSSYNEQFF.

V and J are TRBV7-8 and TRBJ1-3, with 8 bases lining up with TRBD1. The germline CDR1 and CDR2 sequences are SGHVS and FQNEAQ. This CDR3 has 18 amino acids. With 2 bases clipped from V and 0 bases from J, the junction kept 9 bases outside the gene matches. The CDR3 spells CASSLTGGQASSGNTIYF. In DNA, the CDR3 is TGTGCCAGCAGCTTAACCGGGGGACAGGCTAGCTCTGGAAACACCATATATTTT.

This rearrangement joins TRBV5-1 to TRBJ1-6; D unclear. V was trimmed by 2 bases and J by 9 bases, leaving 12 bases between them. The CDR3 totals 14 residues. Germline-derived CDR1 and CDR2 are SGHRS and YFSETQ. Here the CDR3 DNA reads TGCGCCAGCAGCTTCTCGACGGAGATTTCACCCCTCCACTTT. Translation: CASSFSTEISPLHF.

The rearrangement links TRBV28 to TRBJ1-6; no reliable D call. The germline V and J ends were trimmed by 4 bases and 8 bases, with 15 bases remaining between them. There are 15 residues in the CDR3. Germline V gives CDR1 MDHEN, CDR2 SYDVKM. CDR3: CASSSPRVSDSPLHF. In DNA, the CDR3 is TGTGCCAGCAGTTCCCCGAGGGTTAGCGATTCACCCCTCCACTTT.

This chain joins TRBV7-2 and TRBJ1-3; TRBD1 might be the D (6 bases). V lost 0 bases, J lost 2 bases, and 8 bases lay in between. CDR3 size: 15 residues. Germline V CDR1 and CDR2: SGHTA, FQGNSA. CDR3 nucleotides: TGTGCCAGCAGCTTAGCCAGGGGTACTGGAAACACCATATATTTT. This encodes CASSLARGTGNTIYF.

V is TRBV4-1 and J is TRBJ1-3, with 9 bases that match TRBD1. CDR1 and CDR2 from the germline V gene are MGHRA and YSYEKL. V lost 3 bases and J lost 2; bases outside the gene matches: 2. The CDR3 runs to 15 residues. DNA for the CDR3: TGCGCCAGCAGCCAGGACAGGGGCACTGGAAACACCATATATTTT. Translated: CASSQDRGTGNTIYF.

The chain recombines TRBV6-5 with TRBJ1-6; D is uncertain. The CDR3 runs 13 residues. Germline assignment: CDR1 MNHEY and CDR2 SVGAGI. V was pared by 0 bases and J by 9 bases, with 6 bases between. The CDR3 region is CASSYSAGSPLHF. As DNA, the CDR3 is TGTGCCAGCAGTTACTCGGCGGGTTCACCCCTCCACTTT.

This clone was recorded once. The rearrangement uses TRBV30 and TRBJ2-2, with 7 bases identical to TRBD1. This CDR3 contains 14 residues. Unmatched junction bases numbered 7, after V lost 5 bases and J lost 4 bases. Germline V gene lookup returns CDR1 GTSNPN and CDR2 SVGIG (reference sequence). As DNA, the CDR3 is TGTGCCTGGGCCCCGGGACAGAGCACCGGGGAGCTGTTTTTT. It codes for CAWAPGQSTGELFF.

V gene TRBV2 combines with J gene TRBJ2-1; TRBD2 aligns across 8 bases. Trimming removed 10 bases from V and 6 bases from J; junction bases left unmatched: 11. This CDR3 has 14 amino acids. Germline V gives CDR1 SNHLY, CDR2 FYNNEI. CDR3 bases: TGTGCCATACCGACAGGACTAGCACTCAATGAGCAGTTCTTC. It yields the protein CAIPTGLALNEQFF.

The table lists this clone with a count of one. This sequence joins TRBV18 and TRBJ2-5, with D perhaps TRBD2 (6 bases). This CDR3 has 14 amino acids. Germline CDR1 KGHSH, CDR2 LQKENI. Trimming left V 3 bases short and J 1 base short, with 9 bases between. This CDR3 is CASSPGTPQETQYF. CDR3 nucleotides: TGTGCCAGCTCACCCGGGACTCCCCAAGAGACCCAGTACTTC.